The 32 T cell receptor beta chains below all came from one sample that was sequenced in a study of radiation and T cells in renal cell carcinoma. The time point was: baseline pretreatment blood. Documented treatment: 15 Gy SBRT to primary tumor, nephrectomy 4 weeks later. The method was immunoSEQ multiplex PCR; TCRdb's version includes in-frame clones alone and lacks a portion of them. The table lists approximately 150,000 clones, approximately 82% of them singletons. The input for sequencing was blood, taken from a patient whose treatment included radiotherapy and nephrectomy. The receptors derive from a woman between 50 and 59 years old with renal cell carcinoma.

The table lists this clone with a count of one. The chain carries TRBV29-1 and TRBJ2-1; D is unresolved. The CDR3 is 13 amino acids. CDR1 is SQVTM, CDR2 ANQGSEA, per germline. Between the trimmed V and J ends, which lost 7 bases and 0 bases, there was a span of 10 bases. The CDR3 spells CSADLNSYNEQFF. DNA for the CDR3: TGCAGCGCCGACTTAAACTCCTACAATGAGCAGTTCTTC.

The chain couples TRBV18 to TRBJ1-2; TRBD1 matches 10 bases. V shed 1 base and J 5 bases; nucleotides not matched to a gene: 4. Germline CDR1 is KGHSH and CDR2 is LQKENI. The CDR3 is 15 amino acids. As DNA, the CDR3 is TGTGCCAGCTCACCACTGGGACAGGGGAAATATGGCTACACCTTC. Protein sequence: CASSPLGQGKYGYTF.

The gene calls are TRBV5-1 and TRBJ2-1, with D possibly TRBD2 on 6 matching bases. V was shortened by 0 bases and J by 3 bases, with 10 bases between the two germline ends. In germline, CDR1 is SGHRS, CDR2 YFSETQ. The CDR3 has 15 amino acids. The CDR3 nucleotides are TGCGCCAGCAGCTTGGCTCCGGGGGTCTACAATGAGCAGTTCTTC. This sequence encodes CASSLAPGVYNEQFF. Filled out from reference TRBV5-1 and TRBJ2-1, the complete variable domain reads KAGVTQTPRYLIKTRGQQVTLSCSPISGHRSVSWYQQTPGQGLQFLFEYFSETQRNKGNFPGRFSGRQFSNSRSEMNVSTLELGDSALYLCASSLAPGVYNEQFFGPGTRLTVL.

The rearrangement joins TRBV16 to TRBJ1-2; tentatively, D is TRBD1 (5 bases). CDR1 and CDR2 from the germline V gene are KGHSY and FQNENV. The CDR3 consists of 12 residues. V was shortened by 2 bases and J by 4 bases, with 5 bases between the two germline ends. The chain's CDR3 is CASSQTGYGYTF. CDR3 bases: TGTGCCAGCAGCCAAACAGGCTATGGCTACACCTTC. Filled out from reference TRBV16 and TRBJ1-2, the complete variable domain reads GEEVAQTPKHLVRGEGQKAKLYCAPIKGHSYVFWYQQVLKNEFKFLISFQNENVFDETGMPKERFSAKCLPNSPCSLEIQATKLEDSAVYFCASSQTGYGYTFGSGTRLTVV.

The chain combines TRBV9 with TRBJ2-1; D is unclear. CDR1 is SGDLS and CDR2 is YYNGEE in the germline V gene. CDR3 length: 13 residues. Trimming stripped 2 bases from V and 7 bases from J, with 10 bases between. The CDR3 reads CASSVNPENEQFF. In nucleotides, the CDR3 is TGTGCCAGCAGCGTTAACCCGGAAAATGAGCAGTTCTTC.

J is TRBJ2-3 and V is TRBV7-2, with D uncertain. The V and J ends lost 1 base and 6 bases respectively, with 14 bases between them. The CDR3 is 15 amino acids. From germline, CDR1 is SGHTA and CDR2 FQGNSA. The CDR3 nucleotides read TGTGCCAGCAGCTTAGTGGGCACGCTGGGGGATACGCAGTATTTT. Its protein product is CASSLVGTLGDTQYF. Complete variable domain (other parts from reference TRBV7-2 and TRBJ2-3): GAGVSQSPSNKVTEKGKDVELRCDPISGHTALYWYRQSLGQGLEFLIYFQGNSAPDKSGLPSDRFSAERTGGSVSTLTIQRTQQEDSAVYLCASSLVGTLGDTQYFGPGTRLTVL.

The chain couples TRBV6-5 to TRBJ1-6; 9 nucleotides align to TRBD1. Looked up from germline, CDR1 is MNHEY and CDR2 is SVGAGI. This CDR3 comprises 16 residues. J lost 4 bases, V lost 4 bases, and 5 bases had no gene match. This CDR3 reads CASSSDRGAYNSPLHF. The CDR3 nucleotides are TGTGCCAGCAGTTCCGACAGGGGGGCATATAATTCACCCCTCCACTTT.

This chain joins TRBV30 and TRBJ2-7, with 7 bases identical to TRBD1. J lost 3 bases, V lost 0 bases, and 2 bases had no gene match. The germline gives CDR1 GTSNPN, CDR2 SVGIG (reference sequence). This CDR3 is 13 amino acids long. The CDR3 DNA is TGTGCCTGGAGTGTAACAGGGGTCTACGAGCAGTACTTC. Encoded protein: CAWSVTGVYEQYF. Complete variable domain (other parts from reference TRBV30 and TRBJ2-7): SQTIHQWPATLVQPVGSPLSLECTVEGTSNPNLYWYRQAAGRGLQLLFYSVGIGQISSEVPQNLSASRPQDRQFILSSKKLLLSDSGFYLCAWSVTGVYEQYFGPGTRLTVT.

This clone appeared a single time. CDR3: CASSLEGDTQYF. The CDR3 nucleotides are TGCGCCAGCAGCCTCGAAGGCGATACGCAGTATTTT. This chain uses TRBV4-1 with TRBJ2-3; D unresolved. Germline-derived CDR1 and CDR2 are MGHRA and YSYEKL. The CDR3 contains 12 residues. Trimming removed 4 bases at V and 6 bases at J, with 8 bases between.

This chain links TRBV4-3 with TRBJ1-2; D gene uncertain. The CDR3 extends over 13 amino acids. The V and J ends lost 1 base and 7 bases respectively, with 10 bases between them. Germline CDR1 reads LGHNA; CDR2 reads YSLEER. The CDR3 DNA is TGCGCCAGCAGCCAAGGGGAGGTCTCTGGCTACACCTTC. Amino acid sequence: CASSQGEVSGYTF.

The chain recombines TRBV18 with TRBJ2-2; D might be TRBD2 (6 bases). V shed 3 bases and J shed 0 bases, with 11 bases lying between them. Germline CDR1 and CDR2: KGHSH and LQKENI. CDR3 length equals 16 residues. CDR3 sequence reads: CASSPQIAANTGELFF. The CDR3 nucleotides are TGTGCCAGCTCACCCCAGATAGCGGCGAACACCGGGGAGCTGTTTTTT.

The table lists this clone with a count of one. The chain joins TRBV5-6 to TRBJ2-7; 12 bases are a match to TRBD1. The CDR3 length is 17 residues. CDR1 is SGHDT, CDR2 YYEEEE, per germline. V lost 5 bases, J lost 7 bases, and 16 bases stayed unmatched. This CDR3 reads CASSSLTGDRGRWEQYF. The CDR3 region has the DNA TGTGCCAGCAGTTCCCTGACCGGGGACAGGGGGCGGTGGGAGCAGTACTTC.

J is TRBJ2-7 and V is TRBV15; no definite D call. Germline CDR1 is LNHNV and CDR2 is YYDKDF (reference sequence). V was pared by 2 bases and J by 0 bases, with 14 bases between. This CDR3 has 16 residues. The CDR3 is CATSRLMLGSSYEQYF. For the CDR3, the DNA is TGTGCCACCAGCAGACTGATGCTGGGGTCCTCCTACGAGCAGTACTTC.

J is TRBJ2-7 and V is TRBV10-3, with D possibly matching TRBD2 (8 bases). The CDR3 spans 17 residues. V lost 2 bases, J lost 3 bases, and 20 bases lay in between. Germline V lookup: CDR1 ENHRY, CDR2 SYGVKD. CDR3 DNA sequence: TGTGCCATCAGTGAGACCCAGGGGGGCGGGAGGAACTACGAGCAGTACTTC. Its translation: CAISETQGGGRNYEQYF.

This clone has a handful of counts. This rearrangement joins TRBV9 to TRBJ1-3; D gene unclear. V was clipped by 3 bases and J by 0 bases, with 7 bases between them. CDR1 and CDR2 from the germline V gene are SGDLS and YYNGEE. This CDR3 spans 14 amino acids. The CDR3 DNA reads TGTGCCAGCAGCGCCCTGAGCTCTGGAAACACCATATATTTT. Residues: CASSALSSGNTIYF.

V usage is TRBV6-5 and J usage is TRBJ2-2; a weak D match, TRBD2 (5 bases). The V end lost 2 bases, the J end lost 0 bases, and 7 bases lay between the germline ends. This CDR3 comprises 15 residues. CDR1 MNHEY and CDR2 SVGAGI come from the germline V gene. CDR3 DNA sequence: TGTGCCAGCAGTTACCGGGAATCGAACACCGGGGAGCTGTTTTTT. It is translated as CASSYRESNTGELFF.

The chain carries TRBV19 and TRBJ2-5; the match to TRBD1 covers 8 bases. Trimming removed 9 bases from V and 9 bases from J; junction bases left unmatched: 18. This CDR3 contains 15 residues. Germline CDR1 reads LNHDA; CDR2 reads SQIVND (reference sequence). CDR3 amino acids: CASRPRTGYLGAQYF. The CDR3 DNA reads as TGTGCCAGCCGGCCTAGGACAGGGTATTTGGGGGCCCAGTACTTC.

In this sample, this clone turned up a few times. Other nucleotide sequences from this sample produce the same CDR3. The rearrangement links TRBV29-1 to TRBJ1-1; maybe TRBD1 (5 bases). The V end lost 6 bases, the J end lost 0 bases, and 8 bases lay between the germline ends. This CDR3 has 12 amino acids. Germline values: CDR1 SQVTM, CDR2 ANQGSEA. CDR3 sequence reads: CSVGQMNTEAFF. DNA for the CDR3: TGCAGCGTCGGACAAATGAACACTGAAGCTTTCTTT.

The chain has TRBV6-5 and TRBJ1-1; the match to TRBD1 covers 9 bases. The CDR3 consists of 14 residues. CDR1 and CDR2 (germline): MNHEY, SVGAGI. After removal of 6 bases from V and 5 bases from J, the junction contained 7 bases not matched to a gene. DNA of the CDR3: TGTGCCAGCAGCGAACCGGGACAGGGAACTGAAGCTTTCTTT. Translated, it gives CASSEPGQGTEAFF.

V usage is TRBV30 and J usage is TRBJ1-5; no definite D call. The length of the CDR3 is 13 residues. Germline V gives CDR1 GTSNPN, CDR2 SVGIG (reference sequence). Trimming stripped 1 base from V and 5 bases from J, with 9 bases between. The CDR3 DNA reads as TGTGCCTGGAGTGCCGAGAGGGATCAGCCCCAGCATTTT. Translated, it gives CAWSAERDQPQHF.

The chain uses TRBV4-2 and TRBJ1-2; 11 bases align to TRBD1. V trimming: 3 bases; J trimming: 8 bases; junction bases outside the gene matches: 11. The CDR3 is 16 amino acids. The germline V gene encodes CDR1 LGHNA and CDR2 YNFKEQ. CDR3 coding DNA: TGTGCCAGCAGCCAGGGGGCAGGACAGGGGGCCATCGGCTACACCTTC. Translated: CASSQGAGQGAIGYTF.

V and J are TRBV7-9 and TRBJ2-5; the match to TRBD2 covers 7 bases. Germline CDR1 is SEHNR and CDR2 is FQNEAQ (reference sequence). CDR3 size: 13 residues. The V and J ends lost 5 bases and 5 bases, in that order; junction bases with no gene match: 5. CDR3 nucleotide sequence: TGTGCCAGCAGCCGCCGGGAGGAGGAGACCCAGTACTTC. This gives the protein CASSRREEETQYF.

The chain links TRBV5-4 to TRBJ2-3, with TRBD2 matching over 9 bases. With 2 bases clipped from V and 0 bases from J, the junction kept 4 bases outside the gene matches. There are 16 residues in the CDR3. Germline V gene sequence: CDR1 SGHNT, CDR2 YYREEE (reference sequence). The CDR3 is CASSFLSGGSTDTQYF. In nucleotides, the CDR3 is TGTGCCAGCAGCTTCCTTAGCGGGGGCAGCACAGATACGCAGTATTTT. Full variable domain (rest looked up from reference TRBV5-4 and TRBJ2-3): ETGVTQSPTHLIKTRGQQVTLRCSSQSGHNTVSWYQQALGQGPQFIFQYYREEENGRGNFPPRFSGLQFPNYSSELNVNALELDDSALYLCASSFLSGGSTDTQYFGPGTRLTVL.

V gene TRBV27 combines with J gene TRBJ1-3; TRBD1 might be the D (5 bases). CDR1 and CDR2 (germline): MNHEY, SMNVEV (reference sequence). This CDR3 comprises 13 residues. The CDR3: CAVSAGFGNTIYF. CDR3 nucleotides: TGTGCGGTATCCGCAGGGTTTGGAAACACCATATATTTT.

In this sample, this clone turned up a few times. The rearrangement links TRBV6-1 to TRBJ1-6; 7 bases fit TRBD1. The length of the CDR3 is 16 residues. Germline CDR1 reads MNHNS; CDR2 reads SASEGT. Trimming removed 4 bases from V and 1 base from J; junction bases left unmatched: 4. DNA of the CDR3: TGTGCCAGCAGTGGACAGGGAAGGTCCTATAATTCACCCCTCCACTTT. Translation gives CASSGQGRSYNSPLHF.

The chain combines TRBV10-3 with TRBJ2-7; no definite D call. Germline V lookup: CDR1 ENHRY, CDR2 SYGVKD. Trimming removed 3 bases at V and 5 bases at J, with 5 bases between. The CDR3 spans 11 residues. The chain's CDR3 is CAISEMDEQYF. CDR3 coding DNA: TGTGCCATCAGTGAAATGGACGAGCAGTACTTC.

CDR3 sequence: CASRTGGSEGNTIYF. The DNA for the CDR3 is TGTGCCAGCCGGACAGGGGGTTCGGAGGGAAACACCATATATTTT. The rearrangement links TRBV6-1 to TRBJ1-3; the match to TRBD1 covers 10 bases. J lost 4 bases, V lost 8 bases, and 8 bases had no gene match. Germline V gene data show CDR1 as MNHNS and CDR2 as SASEGT. The CDR3 has 15 residues.

The chain employs TRBV7-9 and TRBJ2-7; D is perhaps TRBD1 (6 bases). The ends were cut back, 6 bases at V and 3 bases at J, with 15 bases in the middle. CDR1 and CDR2 (germline): SEHNR, FQNEAQ (reference sequence). CDR3 length: 14 amino acids. DNA for the CDR3: TGTGCCAGCAGTTTCGACAGGTCAAGCTACGAGCAGTACTTC. As protein: CASSFDRSSYEQYF. Full variable domain (rest looked up from reference TRBV7-9 and TRBJ2-7): DTGVSQNPRHKITKRGQNVTFRCDPISEHNRLYWYRQTLGQGPEFLTYFQNEAQLEKSRLLSDRFSAERPKGSFSTLEIQRTEQGDSAMYLCASSFDRSSYEQYFGPGTRLTVT.

This clone was picked up one time. The chain links TRBV27 to TRBJ1-4; 9 bases are a match to TRBD1. This CDR3 is 14 amino acids long. V trimming: 4 bases; J trimming: 7 bases; junction bases outside the gene matches: 4. Germline-derived CDR1 and CDR2 are MNHEY and SMNVEV (reference sequence). CDR3 amino acids: CASSSGTGLEKLFF. In DNA form, the CDR3 reads TGTGCCAGCAGTTCCGGGACAGGGCTTGAAAAACTGTTTTTT.

The chain uses TRBV7-2 and TRBJ2-7; D unclear. This CDR3 is built from 13 residues. Trimming shortened V by 5 bases and J by 2 bases, and 10 bases separated the two germline ends. Germline loops: CDR1 SGHTA, CDR2 FQGNSA. Written as DNA, the CDR3 is TGTGCCAGCAGCCGACCGAACACCTACGAGCAGTACTTC. As protein: CASSRPNTYEQYF.

The chain has TRBV2 and TRBJ1-6; no firm D call. The CDR3 has 15 residues. Trimming shortened V by 4 bases and J by 6 bases, and 13 bases separated the two germline ends. The germline gives CDR1 SNHLY, CDR2 FYNNEI. The CDR3 nucleotides read TGTGCCAGCAGTGCGGAATCGGCAATTAATTCACCCCTCCACTTT. Protein sequence: CASSAESAINSPLHF.

The rearrangement links TRBV19 to TRBJ2-7; no firm D call. The CDR3 runs 13 residues. The V gene's germline CDR1 is LNHDA and CDR2 SQIVND (reference sequence). Trimming left V 4 bases short and J 2 bases short, with 9 bases between. The CDR3 DNA sequence: TGTGCCAGTAGTAGGAATTTCGCCTACGAGCAGTACTTC. As protein: CASSRNFAYEQYF.